These T cell receptor beta chains were read from a single sample in a study of early T cells in non-severe SARS-CoV-2 infection. MiXCR was run by TCRdb on the 5' RACE reads, yielding one entry per CDR3 protein. The table shows around 50,000 distinct CDR3 sequences, with approximately 12% occurring only once. Sample: whole blood. These receptors originate from an adult who was a healthcare worker with PCR-confirmed SARS-CoV-2 infection or an uninfected control (not recorded which). CDR3s include the opening cysteine and the closing phenylalanine or tryptophan. The order of the fields is CDR3 length, V gene, J gene, CDR3 protein.

>14|TRBV9|TRBJ1-1
CASSVEQGNTEAFF
>15|TRBV5-4|TRBJ2-2
CASSLEDLGAGELFF
>15|TRBV7-2|TRBJ2-2
CASSLSGGLTGELFF
>15|TRBV7-3|TRBJ1-1
CASSQWTAMNTEAFF
>15|TRBV13|TRBJ2-1
CASSPREGAGNEQFF
>14|TRBV29-1|TRBJ2-1
CSAYGTSGDNEQFF
>15|TRBV7-9|TRBJ1-1
CASSLVAGPNTEAFF
>12|TRBV4-2|TRBJ2-3
CASSQEADTQYF
>13|TRBV30|TRBJ2-2
CAWRTDYTGELFF
>17|TRBV9|TRBJ1-6
CASSVSGQGADNSPLHF
>13|TRBV12-3/TRBV12-4|TRBJ1-5
CASSLGPFLPQHF